The 15 T cell receptor beta chains below come from one sample, sequenced in a study of T cell changes during pregnancy in multiple sclerosis. Method: immunoSEQ multiplex PCR; TCRdb's copy keeps in-frame clones and lacks some. The table lists about 50,000 clones, around 90% of them singletons, with 0.61% in the top ten. The specimen comprised CD4+ T cells from peripheral blood mononuclear cells, sampled after pregnancy. These receptors all stem from a female donor in good health, enrolled as a control in a pregnancy study.

This clone has only one observation. This rearrangement joins TRBV18 to TRBJ1-2; D perhaps matches TRBD1 (5 bases). Per the germline V gene, CDR1 is KGHSH and CDR2 is LQKENI. Trimming took off 3 bases at V and 5 bases at J, with 10 bases between the two ends. This CDR3 is built from 13 residues. The CDR3 sequence is CASSPDRSYGYTF. The DNA for the CDR3 is TGTGCCAGCTCACCCGACAGATCTTATGGCTACACCTTC.

The rearrangement uses TRBV5-4 and TRBJ1-2; D might be TRBD1 (6 bases). V was pared by 0 bases and J by 4 bases, with 16 bases between. CDR3 size: 16 residues. CDR1 is SGHNT and CDR2 is YYREEE in the germline V gene (reference sequence). The CDR3 DNA is TGTGCCAGCAGCTTGGGAGGCGGGGGGCAGAGCTATGGCTACACCTTC. Protein: CASSLGGGGQSYGYTF.

The rearrangement joins TRBV28 to TRBJ2-2; TRBD1 might be the D (6 bases). The V end was cut by 5 bases, the J end by 6 bases, with 16 bases between. Germline V lookup: CDR1 MDHEN, CDR2 SYDVKM. CDR3 length equals 15 residues. CDR3 nucleotide sequence: TGTGCCAGCAGTCCTCGACAGGTTGCCTCCGGGGAGCTGTTTTTT. Its protein is CASSPRQVASGELFF. Drawing the rest from reference TRBV28 and TRBJ2-2, the complete variable domain is DVKVTQSSRYLVKRTGEKVFLECVQDMDHENMFWYRQDPGLGLRLIYFSYDVKMKEKGDIPEGYSVSREKKERFSLILESASTNQTSMYLCASSPRQVASGELFFGEGSRLTVL.

The rearrangement uses TRBV27 and TRBJ2-1, with 8 nucleotides matching TRBD2. Germline loops: CDR1 MNHEY, CDR2 SMNVEV (reference sequence). The CDR3 covers 17 residues. J gave up 6 bases and V 8 bases, and 18 bases lay outside the gene matches. The CDR3 DNA is TGTGCCAGCCGAAGAATGGTTACTAGCGGCGGCCCCAATGAGCAGTTCTTC. Residues: CASRRMVTSGGPNEQFF.

This chain uses TRBV21-1 with TRBJ2-5; the table assigns TRBD2, which was not confirmed against the DNA. TRBV21-1 counts as a pseudogene. The CDR3 spans 11 residues. DNA for the CDR3: TGTGCCAGCAGCCCCCGGGACTGTGGGTACTTC. This translates into CASSPRDCGYF.

V usage is TRBV7-2 and J usage is TRBJ2-1; D not resolved. CDR1 and CDR2 (germline): SGHTA, FQGNSA. V dropped 3 bases and J dropped 6 bases, with 9 bases sitting between them. The CDR3 is 13 amino acids. The CDR3 spells CASSFSYGNEQFF. For the CDR3, the DNA is TGTGCCAGCAGCTTTTCCTATGGCAATGAGCAGTTCTTC.

The gene calls are TRBV6-5 and TRBJ2-7, with 9 positions matching TRBD1. V gave up 3 bases and J gave up 1 base; unmatched junction bases: 7. CDR3 length: 16 amino acids. Germline V lookup: CDR1 MNHEY, CDR2 SVGAGI. The CDR3 sequence: CASSYDGQGTSYEQYF. The DNA of the CDR3 is TGTGCCAGCAGTTATGACGGACAGGGGACTTCCTACGAGCAGTACTTC.

The V call is TRBV27, the J call TRBJ2-3, with no clear D. There are 10 residues in the CDR3. The germline V gene has CDR1 MNHEY and CDR2 SMNVEV (reference sequence). V was pared by 9 bases and J by 2 bases, with 3 bases between. CDR3 DNA: TGTGCCAGTTACACAGATACGCAGTATTTT. Protein sequence: CASYTDTQYF.

Concerning this clone: The junction shows a germline mismatch at one end, possibly a read error. The genes are TRBV5-1 and TRBJ2-2; TRBD2 is a possible D gene (5 bases). Germline V CDR1 and CDR2: SGHRS, YFSETQ. The CDR3 runs 13 residues. CDR3 coding DNA: TGCGCCAGCAGCCCGGGGAACCCCGGGGAGCTGTTTTTT. It specifies CASSPGNPGELFF.

J is TRBJ2-1 and V is TRBV7-2; TRBD2 aligns across 11 bases. Per germline, CDR1 SGHTA and CDR2 FQGNSA. Trimming removed 5 bases from V and 7 bases from J; junction bases left unmatched: 16. The CDR3 consists of 18 residues. CDR3 in DNA: TGTGCCAGCAGCCGCCGACTAGCGGGAAGGGTCTCGACAAATGAGCAGTTCTTC. Encoded protein: CASSRRLAGRVSTNEQFF.

This sequence joins TRBV27 and TRBJ1-1, with TRBD1 identical over 7 bases. CDR1 is MNHEY and CDR2 is SMNVEV in the germline V gene (reference sequence). The CDR3 runs to 14 residues. Trimming cost V 2 bases and J 7 bases; bases outside gene matches: 7. CDR3 amino acids: CASSLNRQGLEAFF. The CDR3 DNA follows: TGTGCCAGCAGTTTAAATAGACAGGGCCTTGAAGCTTTCTTT.

The chain employs TRBV5-4 and TRBJ2-1, with D tentatively TRBD1 (5 bases). The CDR3 runs 14 residues. The V gene lost 1 base and the J gene lost 3 bases, with 8 bases spanning the gap. Germline loops: CDR1 SGHNT, CDR2 YYREEE (reference sequence). The CDR3 DNA reads TGTGCCAGCAGCTTGAGGCAGGGCTACAATGAGCAGTTCTTC. Translating gives CASSLRQGYNEQFF.

The rearrangement links TRBV5-4 to TRBJ1-3; TRBD1 matches 11 bases. Trimming removed 4 bases from V and 2 bases from J; junction bases left unmatched: 2. The CDR3 loop spans 15 amino acids. CDR1 and CDR2 from the germline V gene are SGHNT and YYREEE (reference sequence). This CDR3 is CASSEGQGAGNTIYF. CDR3 DNA sequence: TGTGCCAGCAGCGAGGGACAGGGGGCTGGAAACACCATATATTTT.

This chain joins TRBV27 and TRBJ2-6; weak D call: TRBD2 (6 bases). The germline V and J ends were trimmed by 3 bases and 1 base, with 7 bases remaining between them. This CDR3 is 15 amino acids long. The germline gives CDR1 MNHEY, CDR2 SMNVEV (reference sequence). CDR3 coding DNA: TGTGCCAGCAGTTTCGGGGGATCTGGGGCCAACGTCCTGACTTTC. It translates to CASSFGGSGANVLTF.

The rearrangement joins TRBV2 to TRBJ1-4, with D possibly TRBD1 on 6 matching bases. The CDR3 covers 15 residues. Trimming left V 6 bases short and J 6 bases short, with 17 bases between. Germline CDR1 reads SNHLY; CDR2 reads FYNNEI. CDR3 in amino acids: CASSPQSTGHEKLFF. The CDR3 DNA follows: TGTGCCAGCAGCCCCCAGTCGACAGGACATGAAAAACTGTTTTTT.